A selection of T cell receptor beta chains follows, all from one sample in a study of radiation and T cells in renal cell carcinoma. Assay: immunoSEQ multiplex PCR; the TCRdb copy retains only in-frame clones and omits some. This table has 100,000 to 150,000 clones, 70% to 90% appearing once. The specimen comprised blood, sampled from a patient whose treatment included radiotherapy and nephrectomy. These receptors came from a woman between 65 and 79 years old with renal cell carcinoma. Both conserved end residues are part of each CDR3. The order of the fields is clone size, J gene, CDR3 length, V gene, D gene, CDR3 DNA, CDR3 protein. The D gene is left open where the match is weak. Size values are once, few and many counts, or a class for expanded clones, and some rows have none.

size: .; J: TRBJ1-4; length: 14; V: TRBV25-1; D: .; DNA: TGTGCCAGCAGTGGGGGGAGAGTTAATGAAAAACTGTTTTTT; CDR3: CASSGGRVNEKLFF
size: .; J: TRBJ2-1; length: 15; V: TRBV6-5; D: TRBD2; DNA: TGTGCCAGCAGTTATTTCCGGGGGGGCGTGAATGAGCAGTTCTTC; CDR3: CASSYFRGGVNEQFF
size: .; J: TRBJ1-5; length: 14; V: TRBV7-2; D: .; DNA: TGTGCCAGCAGCTCCCAGGGGAGCAATCAGCCCCAGCATTTT; CDR3: CASSSQGSNQPQHF
size: once; J: TRBJ1-3; length: 17; V: TRBV5-1; D: .; DNA: TGCGCCAGCGGCTTCTTAGGGACCGAGAGCTCTGGAAACACCATATATTTT; CDR3: CASGFLGTESSGNTIYF
size: .; J: TRBJ2-5; length: 15; V: TRBV30; D: TRBD1; DNA: TGTGCCTGGACCGAGGGGACAGCCTTCCAAGAGACCCAGTACTTC; CDR3: CAWTEGTAFQETQYF
size: .; J: TRBJ2-2; length: 13; V: TRBV28; D: .; DNA: TGTGCCAGCCGGGACACGAACACCGGGGAGCTGTTTTTT; CDR3: CASRDTNTGELFF
size: once; J: TRBJ2-2; length: 13; V: TRBV6-1; D: .; DNA: TGTGCCAGCTCCGCTAAAAACACCGGGGAGCTGTTTTTT; CDR3: CASSAKNTGELFF
size: .; J: TRBJ1-1; length: 15; V: TRBV5-1; D: TRBD1; DNA: TGCGCCAGCAGCATCCGACAGGGGGCTGGCACTGAAGCTTTCTTT; CDR3: CASSIRQGAGTEAFF
size: once; J: TRBJ2-2; length: 14; V: TRBV5-6; D: .; DNA: TGTGCCAGCAGCCGCGGACGGAGCACCGGGGAGCTGTTTTTT; CDR3: CASSRGRSTGELFF
size: .; J: TRBJ1-4; length: 12; V: TRBV6-4; D: .; DNA: TGTGCCAGCAGTCGTTTTAATGAAAAACTGTTTTTT; CDR3: CASSRFNEKLFF
size: .; J: TRBJ1-4; length: 16; V: TRBV25-1; D: TRBD1; DNA: TGTGCCAGCAGTCCACTCGGAACAGGGGCTAATGAAAAACTGTTTTTT; CDR3: CASSPLGTGANEKLFF
size: .; J: TRBJ2-7; length: 14; V: TRBV5-4; D: .; DNA: TGTGCCAGCAGCTTGGCCGGGGTGATCCTCGAGCAGTACTTC; CDR3: CASSLAGVILEQYF
size: .; J: TRBJ2-5; length: 13; V: TRBV27; D: TRBD2; DNA: TGTGCCAGCAGTTTATCGCGGGGGGAGACCCAGTACTTC; CDR3: CASSLSRGETQYF
size: few; J: TRBJ2-1; length: 15; V: TRBV4-3; D: .; DNA: TGCGCCAGCAGCCAAGGACTGCGGTTCTACAATGAGCAGTTCTTC; CDR3: CASSQGLRFYNEQFF
size: .; J: TRBJ2-7; length: 11; V: TRBV5-8; D: .; DNA: TGTGCCAGCAGCCAAACCTACGAGCAGTACTTC; CDR3: CASSQTYEQYF
size: .; J: TRBJ2-5; length: 17; V: TRBV30; D: TRBD2; DNA: TGTGCCTGGAGTCGACCCCTCGGGGGGATTTTCCAAGAGACCCAGTACTTC; CDR3: CAWSRPLGGIFQETQYF
size: .; J: TRBJ2-1; length: 14; V: TRBV5-1; D: .; DNA: TGCGCCAGCAGCTTGGAGGGGCGATACAATGAGCAGTTCTTC; CDR3: CASSLEGRYNEQFF
size: .; J: TRBJ2-7; length: 11; V: TRBV20-1; D: .; DNA: TGCAGTGCTAGAGACGCCTACGAGCAGTACTTC; CDR3: CSARDAYEQYF
size: .; J: TRBJ1-1; length: 13; V: TRBV10-2; D: .; DNA: TGCGCCAGCAGTGGATCAGGGAACACTGAAGCTTTCTTT; CDR3: CASSGSGNTEAFF
size: few; J: TRBJ1-2; length: 14; V: TRBV7-9; D: TRBD1; DNA: TGTGCCAGCAGTCGGGGTCAGGGGGACTATGGCTACACCTTC; CDR3: CASSRGQGDYGYTF
size: .; J: TRBJ1-5; length: 14; V: TRBV6-4; D: .; DNA: TGTGCCAGCAGTGGGGGGGTTCTCAATCAGCCCCAGCATTTT; CDR3: CASSGGVLNQPQHF
size: few; J: TRBJ1-1; length: 12; V: TRBV29-1; D: .; DNA: TGCAGCGTTTTTGGACAGCCCACTGAAGCTTTCTTT; CDR3: CSVFGQPTEAFF
size: .; J: TRBJ2-3; length: 13; V: TRBV5-6; D: .; DNA: TGTGCCAGCAGCTTCCTAGCTCGTGATACGCAGTATTTT; CDR3: CASSFLARDTQYF
size: .; J: TRBJ2-2; length: 15; V: TRBV11-2; D: .; DNA: TGTGCCAGCAGCTTAAACCCCTTCCGCACCGGGGAGCTGTTTTTT; CDR3: CASSLNPFRTGELFF
size: .; J: TRBJ1-3; length: 14; V: TRBV7-7; D: .; DNA: TGTGCTAGCAGCAGGACCGGCTCTGGAAACACCATATATTTT; CDR3: CASSRTGSGNTIYF
size: .; J: TRBJ2-1; length: 12; V: TRBV6-6; D: .; DNA: TGTGCCAGCAGTTACCGGGAAGGTGAGCAGTTCTTC; CDR3: CASSYREGEQFF
size: once; J: TRBJ2-7; length: 17; V: TRBV4-3; D: .; DNA: TGCGCCAGCAGCCAGTGGGCAAGGACCGCCTTGGAGGGGGAGCAGTACTTC; CDR3: CASSQWARTALEGEQYF
size: once; J: TRBJ2-5; length: 16; V: TRBV10-2; D: TRBD2; DNA: TGCGCCAGCCGTGGGCCTAGCGGGGGGCCGGGAGAGACCCAGTACTTC; CDR3: CASRGPSGGPGETQYF
size: .; J: TRBJ2-2; length: 14; V: TRBV5-6; D: .; DNA: TGTGCCAGCAGGTTGGGACAGAACACCGGGGAGCTGTTTTTT; CDR3: CASRLGQNTGELFF
size: .; J: TRBJ2-7; length: 14; V: TRBV7-8; D: TRBD1; DNA: TGTGCCAGCAGCTTGGGACAGGGGATCTACGAGCAGTACTTC; CDR3: CASSLGQGIYEQYF
size: .; J: TRBJ1-2; length: 14; V: TRBV6-5; D: .; DNA: TGTGCCAGCAGGGACCGCGGACAGATCGATGGCTACACCTTC; CDR3: CASRDRGQIDGYTF
size: .; J: TRBJ2-2; length: 12; V: TRBV18; D: .; DNA: TGTGCCAGCTCAAGGGGGACCGGGGAGCTGTTTTTT; CDR3: CASSRGTGELFF
size: .; J: TRBJ2-3; length: 17; V: TRBV18; D: TRBD2; DNA: TGTGCCAGCTCACCACGAGGGACTAGCGGACCTGGGGATACGCAGTATTTT; CDR3: CASSPRGTSGPGDTQYF
size: .; J: TRBJ1-1; length: 14; V: TRBV2; D: .; DNA: TGTGCCAAAGCAGTGAATAGGGGGAAGTCTGAAGCTTTCTTT; CDR3: CAKAVNRGKSEAFF
size: .; J: TRBJ1-1; length: 16; V: TRBV6-5; D: .; DNA: TGTGCCAGCAGTTGGGGGACGCTGGTAGGGGTCACTGAAGCTTTCTTT; CDR3: CASSWGTLVGVTEAFF
size: once; J: TRBJ2-1; length: 16; V: TRBV10-3; D: TRBD2; DNA: TGTGCCATCAGTGAGTCGAAGGGACTAGTCCCCGGTGAGCAGTTCTTC; CDR3: CAISESKGLVPGEQFF
size: .; J: TRBJ1-3; length: 14; V: TRBV30; D: .; DNA: TGTGCCTGGAGTAGCCACTTCTCTGGAAACACCATATATTTT; CDR3: CAWSSHFSGNTIYF
size: once; J: TRBJ1-2; length: 16; V: TRBV29-1; D: TRBD1; DNA: TGCAGCGTTGAGGGGGCATGGGACAGGGGGCAGAATGGCTACACCTTC; CDR3: CSVEGAWDRGQNGYTF